This T cell receptor beta chain is from a study of blood T cell repertoires in COVID-19. Study at large: T cells, B-cell-depleted T cells, or PBMCs supplied cDNA or gDNA.

Sequencing used immunoSEQ multiplex PCR; TCRdb keeps in-frame clones, though not all of them. Of 150,000 to 200,000 clones listed, roughly 87% were seen once; the top ten hold roughly 1.6%. Germline assignment: CDR1 SGHAT and CDR2 FQNNGV. V trimming: 5 bases; J trimming: 8 bases; junction bases outside the gene matches: 5. The CDR3 has 15 amino acids. The specimen was peripheral blood. The chain links TRBV11-2 to TRBJ2-2, with 13 bases that match TRBD2. This receptor was taken from a woman aged 45-65 years with acute or convalescent COVID-19. The CDR3 nucleotides read TGTGCCAGCAGCCGACTAGCGGGGGGCCCAGGGGAGCTGTTTTTT. This codes for CASSRLAGGPGELFF.